This T cell receptor beta chain was retrieved from a study of blood T cell repertoires in COVID-19. About the study: Sites across the United States, Italy and Spain contributed samples from acute and convalescent COVID-19. Sample material is recorded as cDNA or gDNA derived from T cells, B-cell-depleted T cells, or PBMCs.

Per the authors' pipeline: For nucleated cells, counts were estimated from reference gene primer amplification. Using immunoSEQ multiplex PCR, the repertoire was profiled, and TCRdb retains in-frame clones only, with some absent. Clone size and the V and J calls come from that table; the DNA yielded D and trimming. The sample lists 55,000 to 75,000 clones, roughly nine tenths occurring once. The receptor's source is a man between 60 and 75 years old with acute or convalescent COVID-19. Sequencing was done on a sample of peripheral blood.

The CDR3 sequence is CASSAHRIGGAYTEAFF. The CDR3 DNA is TGTGCCAGCAGCGCACACAGGATAGGGGGCGCGTACACTGAAGCTTTCTTT. The V and J genes are TRBV7-2 and TRBJ1-1; the match to TRBD1 covers 7 bases. The V gene end was trimmed by 5 bases and the J gene end by 3 bases; junction bases not matched to a gene: 15. The CDR3 loop spans 17 amino acids. Germline V gives CDR1 SGHTA, CDR2 FQGNSA.